The sequence of this TCR beta chain was determined in a study of ipilimumab plus nivolumab after autologous stem cell transplantation. Sequenced by immunoSEQ multiplex PCR; TCRdb stores in-frame clones only, minus some. The repertoire holds some 87,000 clones, with 83% as singletons. In germline, CDR1 is KGHSH, CDR2 LQKENI. CDR3 size: 15 residues. With 3 bases removed from V and 3 bases from J, the gap between germline ends came to 14 bases. The specimen was PBMCs, collected in a trial of ipilimumab plus nivolumab as post-transplant consolidation. The receptor was derived from a male donor with diffuse large B-cell lymphoma. The chain joins TRBV18 to TRBJ1-2, with a possible D match to TRBD1 (5 bases). The CDR3 nucleotides read TGTGCCAGCTCACCTGGTGACAGTCCTTACTATGGCTACACCTTC. Protein product: CASSPGDSPYYGYTF. Variable domain in full (rest from reference TRBV18 and TRBJ1-2): NAGVMQNPRHLVRRRGQEARLRCSPMKGHSHVYWYRQLPEEGLKFMVYLQKENIIDESGMPKERFSAEFPKEGPSILRIQQVVRGDSAAYFCASSPGDSPYYGYTFGSGTRLTVV.